The 21 T cell receptor beta chains in this list originate from one sample, sequenced in a study of control samples from healthy donors and cancer patients. Libraries were prepared by immunoSEQ multiplex PCR; TCRdb keeps only in-frame clonotypes and omits some of them. This repertoire shows 85,000 to 120,000 clones, about 92% found once; its top ten account for about 2.5%. The source material was blood. These receptors came from a young woman in good health.

A single count supports this clone. The chain carries TRBV24-1 and TRBJ2-3; possible D gene TRBD2, 6 bases. The germline gives CDR1 KGHDR, CDR2 SFDVKD. CDR3 size: 18 residues. Trimming removed 4 bases at V and 0 bases at J, with 19 bases between. Here the CDR3 DNA reads TGTGCCACCAGTGACCCCCAAATTAGCGGACTAAGCACAGATACGCAGTATTTT. Its protein is CATSDPQISGLSTDTQYF.

In DNA, the CDR3 is TGTGCCAGCAGCTCCCCGGGACTAGCGGGTGATACGCAGTATTTT. Protein product: CASSSPGLAGDTQYF. The chain is built from TRBV5-4 and TRBJ2-3; TRBD2 agrees at 12 bases. V shed 3 bases and J 6 bases; nucleotides not matched to a gene: 5. CDR1 is SGHNT, CDR2 YYREEE, per germline (reference sequence). The CDR3 loop spans 15 amino acids.

The chain uses TRBV4-1 and TRBJ2-4, with TRBD2 identical over 12 bases. Germline V gene lookup returns CDR1 MGHRA and CDR2 YSYEKL. This CDR3 region has 15 residues. Trimming at V came to 5 bases and at J to 7 bases, leaving 6 bases not matched to a gene. The CDR3 DNA is TGCGCCAGCAGCGCGGGACTAGCGGGCGGGAACATTCAGTACTTC. Translation: CASSAGLAGGNIQYF.

The chain is built from TRBV5-1 and TRBJ1-6, with TRBD1 matching over 7 bases. J gave up 7 bases and V 1 base, and 2 bases lay outside the gene matches. The CDR3 extends over 14 amino acids. Germline V CDR1 and CDR2: SGHRS, YFSETQ. CDR3 sequence: CASSLSGGNSPLHF. The CDR3 coding sequence is TGCGCCAGCAGCTTGTCAGGGGGGAATTCACCCCTCCACTTT.

The chain recombines TRBV12-3 or TRBV12-4 with TRBJ1-4; D gene unclear. CDR3 length: 13 amino acids. V gave up 6 bases and J gave up 3 bases, with 8 bases separating them. The CDR3 sequence: CASREYANEKLFF. The CDR3 bases are TGTGCCAGCAGGGAGTATGCTAATGAAAAACTGTTTTTT.

This sequence joins TRBV4-3 and TRBJ1-1; D unclear. V was cut by 0 bases and J by 5 bases, with 7 bases left in between. Germline CDR1 reads LGHNA; CDR2 reads YSLEER. This CDR3 has 13 amino acids. The DNA of the CDR3 is TGCGCCAGCAGCCAAGAACCCAAAACTGAAGCTTTCTTT. It encodes CASSQEPKTEAFF.

The chain carries TRBV19 and TRBJ2-7; 7 nucleotides line up with TRBD2. V was pared by 5 bases and J by 3 bases, with 10 bases of the junction left unmatched. CDR3 length: 15 residues. Looked up from germline, CDR1 is LNHDA and CDR2 is SQIVND (reference sequence). CDR3 DNA: TGTGCCAGTAGTGCTGGGAGGGACTTAGGCTACGAGCAGTACTTC. It specifies CASSAGRDLGYEQYF.

CDR3 amino acids: CSVEDRGTAAEQYF. DNA of the CDR3: TGCAGCGTTGAAGACAGGGGCACAGCTGCCGAGCAGTACTTC. J is TRBJ2-7 and V is TRBV29-1; D is possibly TRBD1 (6 bases). Deletions cut 0 bases from V and 6 bases from J, with 15 bases between. This CDR3 contains 14 residues. Germline CDR1 SQVTM, CDR2 ANQGSEA.

The chain recombines TRBV15 with TRBJ2-4; 11 bases map to TRBD1. The CDR3 runs 19 residues. V was pared by 1 base and J by 0 bases, with 8 bases of the junction left unmatched. Germline lookup yields CDR1 LNHNV and CDR2 YYDKDF (reference sequence). The CDR3 here is CATSRAGTGGLLAKNIQYF. In nucleotides, the CDR3 is TGTGCCACCAGCAGAGCCGGGACAGGGGGACTCCTAGCCAAAAACATTCAGTACTTC.

The CDR3 DNA is TGTGCCAGCAGCCACGATTTAAGAGGCAATGAGCAGTTCTTC. Protein product: CASSHDLRGNEQFF. V is TRBV6-5 and J is TRBJ2-1, with D uncertain. This CDR3 region has 14 residues. Germline V lookup: CDR1 MNHEY, CDR2 SVGAGI. The V end was cut by 6 bases, the J end by 6 bases, with 15 bases between.

The V and J genes are TRBV11-2 and TRBJ1-4; the match to TRBD1 covers 8 bases. This CDR3 spans 17 amino acids. The V gene's germline CDR1 is SGHAT and CDR2 FQNNGV. Unmatched junction bases numbered 14, after V lost 2 bases and J lost 9 bases. CDR3 region: CASSLTVGVTGAKKLFF. The CDR3 nucleotides read TGTGCCAGCAGCTTAACGGTGGGTGTGACAGGGGCCAAAAAACTGTTTTTT.

This sequence joins TRBV15 and TRBJ1-2; D gene unclear. CDR1 and CDR2 from the germline V gene are LNHNV and YYDKDF (reference sequence). V lost 1 base to trimming and J lost 10 bases, with 10 bases between them. The CDR3 consists of 12 residues. The DNA of the CDR3 is TGTGCCACCAGCAGAGGGACCGAGAACTACACCTTC. Residues: CATSRGTENYTF.

The rearrangement links TRBV6-5 to TRBJ1-2; weak D call: TRBD1 (5 bases). Per germline, CDR1 MNHEY and CDR2 SVGAGI. The CDR3 sequence is 14 residues long. V was clipped by 6 bases and J by 7 bases, with 18 bases between them. This chain's CDR3 is CASSQGPAAAGYTF. In DNA form, the CDR3 reads TGTGCCAGCAGCCAGGGTCCAGCAGCGGCTGGCTACACCTTC.

The chain joins TRBV7-2 to TRBJ1-4, with D perhaps matching TRBD1 (5 bases). CDR1 and CDR2 from the germline V gene are SGHTA and FQGNSA. Trimming shortened V by 6 bases and J by 5 bases, and 16 bases separated the two germline ends. The CDR3 contains 15 residues. In DNA, the CDR3 is TGTGCCAGCAGGTCGTCGGGGGGGTACAATGAAAAACTGTTTTTT. Its translation: CASRSSGGYNEKLFF.

The gene calls are TRBV6-4 and TRBJ2-3; D is ambiguous. Germline V CDR1 and CDR2: MRHNA, SNTAGT. Trimming took 7 bases from V and 3 from J, leaving 2 bases between them. CDR3 length: 10 amino acids. The CDR3 region is CASITDTQYF. CDR3 bases: TGTGCCAGCATTACAGATACGCAGTATTTT.

The chain combines TRBV28 with TRBJ1-6; D call uncertain. Germline loops: CDR1 MDHEN, CDR2 SYDVKM. This CDR3 is built from 13 residues. V was pared by 3 bases and J by 6 bases, with 6 bases between. The CDR3 DNA reads as TGTGCCAGCAGTTTTATCTCTAATTCACCCCTCCACTTT. Amino acid sequence: CASSFISNSPLHF.

CDR3 protein: CASSAGRAAYEQYF. The CDR3 DNA reads as TGCGCCAGCAGCGCGGGGAGGGCCGCCTACGAGCAGTACTTC. The J gene is TRBJ2-7, the V gene TRBV5-1, with 7 nucleotides matching TRBD2. The CDR3 contains 14 residues. V lost 4 bases to trimming and J lost 2 bases; unmatched junction nucleotides: 6. CDR1 and CDR2 (germline): SGHRS, YFSETQ.

As regards this clone: One junction end disagrees with the germline gene, perhaps due to a read error. CDR3 DNA: TGTGCCAGCAGCACCGGGACAGGGGGCGGACACTTC. Encoded protein: CASSTGTGGGHF. This chain links TRBV11-2 with TRBJ2-4, with 12 bases lining up with TRBD1. The germline V gene has CDR1 SGHAT and CDR2 FQNNGV. The CDR3 has 12 residues.

The J gene is TRBJ2-3, the V gene TRBV4-3, with D perhaps matching TRBD2 (5 bases). Trimming cost V 1 base and J 3 bases, with 11 bases left between them. The CDR3 loop spans 15 amino acids. Germline V gene sequence: CDR1 LGHNA, CDR2 YSLEER. The DNA of the CDR3 is TGCGCCAGCAGCCAAGGAGGGCTTGGGACAGATACGCAGTATTTT. Translating it yields CASSQGGLGTDTQYF.

The genes are TRBV19 and TRBJ1-1; no clear D. Germline V gene lookup returns CDR1 LNHDA and CDR2 SQIVND (reference sequence). Between the trimmed V and J ends, which lost 8 bases and 1 base, there was a span of 14 bases. CDR3 length: 14 residues. In DNA, the CDR3 is TGTGCCAGTGGAAAAAGGGCCGGGAACACTGAAGCTTTCTTT. Its protein is CASGKRAGNTEAFF.

The CDR3 nucleotides are TGTGCCAGCAGCTTAGGCCCCCGACAGGGGGTCGGGAACACTGAAGCTTTCTTT. Residues: CASSLGPRQGVGNTEAFF. The rearrangement joins TRBV11-2 to TRBJ1-1; 9 nucleotides align to TRBD1. The germline CDR1 and CDR2 sequences are SGHAT and FQNNGV. V dropped 1 base and J dropped 1; count of bases not matched to a gene: 10. CDR3 size: 18 residues.